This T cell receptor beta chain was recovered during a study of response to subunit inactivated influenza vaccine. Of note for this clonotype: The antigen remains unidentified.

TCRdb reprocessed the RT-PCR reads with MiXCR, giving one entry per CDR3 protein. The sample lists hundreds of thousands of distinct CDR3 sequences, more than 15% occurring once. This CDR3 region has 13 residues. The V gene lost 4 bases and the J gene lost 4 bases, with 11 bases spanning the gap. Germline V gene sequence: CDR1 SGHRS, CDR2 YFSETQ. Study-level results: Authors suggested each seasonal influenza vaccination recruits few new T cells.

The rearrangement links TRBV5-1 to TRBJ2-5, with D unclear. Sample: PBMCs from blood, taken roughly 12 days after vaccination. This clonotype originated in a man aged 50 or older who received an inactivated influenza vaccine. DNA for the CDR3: TGCGCCAGCAGCCAATATGACCGAGAGACCCAGTACTTC. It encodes CASSQYDRETQYF.